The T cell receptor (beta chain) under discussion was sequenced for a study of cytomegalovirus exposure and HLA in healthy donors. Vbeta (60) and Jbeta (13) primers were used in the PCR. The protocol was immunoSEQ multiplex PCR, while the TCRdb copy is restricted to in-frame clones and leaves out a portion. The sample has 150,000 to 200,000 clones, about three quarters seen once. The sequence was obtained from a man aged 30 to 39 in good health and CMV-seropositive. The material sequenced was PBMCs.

The CDR3, as DNA: TGTGCCAGCAGTAGGACAGGGGTCGGTAATTCACCCCTCCACTTT. Amino acids: CASSRTGVGNSPLHF. The V and J genes are TRBV7-8 and TRBJ1-6, with 9 bases matching TRBD1. Losses at the gene ends were 6 bases for V and 6 bases for J; bases not matched to a gene: 6. The CDR3 spans 15 residues. The germline CDR1 and CDR2 sequences are SGHVS and FQNEAQ.